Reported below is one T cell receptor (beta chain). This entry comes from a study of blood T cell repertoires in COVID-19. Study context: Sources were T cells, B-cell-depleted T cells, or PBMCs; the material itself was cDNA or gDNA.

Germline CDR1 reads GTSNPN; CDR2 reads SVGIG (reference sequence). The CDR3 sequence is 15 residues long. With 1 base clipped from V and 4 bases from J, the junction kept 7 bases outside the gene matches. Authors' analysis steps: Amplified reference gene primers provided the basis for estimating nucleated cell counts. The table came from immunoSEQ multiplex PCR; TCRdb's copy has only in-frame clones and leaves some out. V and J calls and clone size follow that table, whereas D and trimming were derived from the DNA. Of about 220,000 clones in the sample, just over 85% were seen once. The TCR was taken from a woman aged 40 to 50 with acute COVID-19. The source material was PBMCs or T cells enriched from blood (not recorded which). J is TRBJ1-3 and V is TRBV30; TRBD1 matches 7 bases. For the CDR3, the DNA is TGTGCCTGGAGTGCGACAGGGAAAGCCGGAAACACCATATATTTT. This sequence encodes CAWSATGKAGNTIYF.